A selection of T cell receptor beta chains follows, all from one sample in a study of cytomegalovirus exposure and HLA in healthy donors. Sequencing used immunoSEQ multiplex PCR; TCRdb keeps in-frame clones, though not all of them. The sample has around 100,000 clones. Sequencing was done on a sample of PBMCs. The receptors originated from a man between 40 and 49 years old in good health and CMV-seronegative. Both conserved end residues are part of each CDR3. The D gene is left open where the match is weak.

j_call	v_call	d_call	cdr3_nt	cdr3_aa
TRBJ2-1	TRBV27	TRBD2	TGTGCCAGCAGCAGGGCTAGCGGGGGAGGGGAGCAGTTCTTC	CASSRASGGGEQFF
TRBJ2-7	TRBV18	.	TGTGCCAGCTCACCACCATCCGGAGGGTCCTACGAGCAGTACTTC	CASSPPSGGSYEQYF
TRBJ2-1	TRBV11-2	TRBD2	TGTGCCAGCAGCCCAACCGGACTAGCGGACCGTGAGCAGTTCTTC	CASSPTGLADREQFF
TRBJ1-1	TRBV28	.	TGTGCCAGCAGCCTTATCGGAGGAGGTCTCCGCGGGATGAACACTGAAGCTTTCTTT	CASSLIGGGLRGMNTEAFF
TRBJ2-7	TRBV27	TRBD1	TGTGCCAGCAGTCAACAGGGGGGCGAGCAGTACTTC	CASSQQGGEQYF
TRBJ2-3	TRBV5-1	TRBD2	TGCGCCAGCAGCTTGATTTCTAGCGGGAGGGTGGGCACAGATACGCAGTATTTT	CASSLISSGRVGTDTQYF
TRBJ2-5	TRBV7-6	.	TGTGCCAGCTCGGGGACCCTGGCGGGGGAGACCCAGTACTTC	CASSGTLAGETQYF
TRBJ2-3	TRBV14	TRBD2	TGTGCCAGCAGCCGACTAGCGGGGGGAGGCACAGATACGCAGTATTTT	CASSRLAGGGTDTQYF
TRBJ2-1	TRBV7-6	TRBD2	TGTGCCAGCAGCATCGGGACTAGCGTTGGGGATGAGCAGTTCTTC	CASSIGTSVGDEQFF
TRBJ1-6	TRBV7-9	TRBD1	TGTGCCAGCAGTCGAAACGCCGGGACAGGCGATTCACCCCTCCACTTT	CASSRNAGTGDSPLHF
TRBJ2-3	TRBV6-6	.	TGTGCCAGCAGGCCTATCGGGGAGGGGGGCCGAGATACGCAGTATTTT	CASRPIGEGGRDTQYF
TRBJ2-1	TRBV28	.	TGTGCCAGCAGTCCGCACCAGTACAATGAGCAGTTCTTC	CASSPHQYNEQFF
TRBJ2-7	TRBV11-3	.	TGTGCCAGCAGCTTACAAGGGGGTTCCTACGAGCAGTACTTC	CASSLQGGSYEQYF
TRBJ1-1	TRBV29-1	TRBD1	TGCAGCGCCCACAGGGGGCGGATTGAAGCTTTCTTT	CSAHRGRIEAFF
TRBJ2-1	TRBV27	TRBD2	TGTGCCAGCTCTCCGGGACTAGCGGCATACAATGAGCAGTTCTTC	CASSPGLAAYNEQFF
TRBJ1-1	TRBV7-9	.	TGTGCCAGCAGCTCTAGAGGGCGGGGTGAAGCTTTCTTT	CASSSRGRGEAFF
TRBJ2-3	TRBV5-1	TRBD2	TGCGCCAGCAGCTTAGGGACTAGCGGACGTACAGATACGCAGTATTTT	CASSLGTSGRTDTQYF
TRBJ2-1	TRBV11-2	TRBD2	TGTGCCAGCAGCCCCCGGGGGCTAGCGGGAGGGTCCTACAATGAGCAGTTCTTC	CASSPRGLAGGSYNEQFF
TRBJ2-1	TRBV19	TRBD2	TGTGCCAGTAGGACTAGCGGGAACAATGAGCAGTTCTTC	CASRTSGNNEQFF
TRBJ1-1	TRBV6-5	.	TGTGCCAGCAGTTACTCGACTGCGCCATCTGAAGCTTTCTTT	CASSYSTAPSEAFF
TRBJ2-7	TRBV19	TRBD1	TGTGCCAGTAGTATGGGACAGGGTGGCGAGCAGTACTTC	CASSMGQGGEQYF
TRBJ2-3	TRBV6-1	TRBD2	TGTGCCAGCAGCCCACTAGCGGGAGGCCAAGATACGCAGTATTTT	CASSPLAGGQDTQYF
TRBJ2-1	TRBV6-6	TRBD1	TGTGCCAGCAGTTACGGACAGGGGACTTACAATGAGCAGTTCTTC	CASSYGQGTYNEQFF
TRBJ2-2	TRBV10-1	.	TGCGCCAGCAGCCGCCGAAAGCCCGGGGAGCTGTTTTTT	CASSRRKPGELFF
TRBJ2-2	TRBV29-1	.	TGCAGCGTTTCACAGGCCACGAACACCGGGGAGCTGTTTTTT	CSVSQATNTGELFF
TRBJ1-1	TRBV5-5	.	TGTGCCAGCAGCTTGGGACAGACGCTATCTTTCTTT	CASSLGQTLSFF
TRBJ1-1	TRBV7-9	.	TGTGCCAGCAGCTCTGCTACCCGAGAGCGGGGTGAAGCTTTCTTT	CASSSATRERGEAFF
TRBJ2-2	TRBV7-9	.	TGTGCCAGCAGCTTATCATCCGGGGAGCTGTTTTTT	CASSLSSGELFF
TRBJ2-5	TRBV11-2	.	TGTGCCAGCAGCTTTTCAGGGGAGGGAGAGACCCAGTACTTC	CASSFSGEGETQYF
TRBJ2-1	TRBV7-9	.	TGTGCCAGCAGCTTCGCGCGCCATGAGCAGTTCTTC	CASSFARHEQFF
TRBJ2-5	TRBV7-7	TRBD2	TGTGCCAGCAGCTTAGGGGGTAGCGGGGGCCAAGAGACCCAGTACTTC	CASSLGGSGGQETQYF
TRBJ2-2	TRBV4-2	.	TGTGCCAGCAGGGCGGAGAACACCGGGGAGCTGTTTTTT	CASRAENTGELFF
TRBJ1-1	TRBV2	.	TGTGCCAGCAGGGGGGAGGGCGACACTGAAGCTTTCTTT	CASRGEGDTEAFF
TRBJ2-3	TRBV7-2	TRBD1	TGTGCCAGCAGCCAGGGACAGGGCACAGATACGCAGTATTTT	CASSQGQGTDTQYF
TRBJ1-3	TRBV18	TRBD1	TGTGCCAGCTCGCAAGGACAGGGTCACACCATATATTTT	CASSQGQGHTIYF
TRBJ1-2	TRBV28	TRBD1	TGTGCCAGCAGTGGGACAGGGGAGTACTATGGCTACACCTTC	CASSGTGEYYGYTF
TRBJ2-3	TRBV5-6	.	TGTGCCAGCAGCTTTTTAACGGCCCAGGGTCCGCAGTATTTT	CASSFLTAQGPQYF
TRBJ1-2	TRBV19	.	TGTGCCAGTAGTTCCCCCGGGAGGGGGGTTATTTATGGCTACACCTTC	CASSSPGRGVIYGYTF
TRBJ2-1	TRBV27	TRBD2	TGTGCCAGCAGTTTACGGACTAGCGGGGGTAATGCCTACAATGAGCAGTTCTTC	CASSLRTSGGNAYNEQFF
TRBJ2-3	TRBV5-1	TRBD1	TGCGCCAGCAGCGAATTGACAGGGAGCACAGATACGCAGTATTTT	CASSELTGSTDTQYF
TRBJ2-1	TRBV4-2	TRBD2	TGTGCCAGCAGCCAACAAGCGGGGGGGGATTCCTACAATGAGCAGTTCTTC	CASSQQAGGDSYNEQFF
TRBJ1-3	TRBV6-6	.	TGTGCCAGCTTGAAGTCACAGATCCTCTCTGGAAACACCATATATTTT	CASLKSQILSGNTIYF
TRBJ2-1	TRBV5-6	.	TGTGCCAGCAGCCCCAGGGTGATCCCTGACAATGAGCAGTTCTTC	CASSPRVIPDNEQFF
TRBJ1-2	TRBV2	.	TGTGCCAGCAGTGAACAGACAGGATCCCAAGCCATAGGAGGCTACACCTTC	CASSEQTGSQAIGGYTF
TRBJ1-5	TRBV5-1	TRBD1	TGCGCCAGCAGCTTGGACAGGGGAATTGGCCAGCCCCAGCATTTT	CASSLDRGIGQPQHF
TRBJ2-5	TRBV29-1	.	TGCAGCGTTGCGTTCACAGGCCAAGAGACCCAGTACTTC	CSVAFTGQETQYF